The rows below give T cell receptor beta chains drawn from one sample of a study of identical twins. TCRdb used MiXCR to reprocess the 5' RACE reads, holding one entry per CDR3 protein. The profile shows about 390,000 distinct CDR3 sequences, 7% to 9.5% of them singletons. The sample was naive T cells sorted from blood. The receptors derive from a woman in her 50s in good health. Each CDR3 is given with its conserved first and last residue. Fields, in order: CDR3 DNA, CDR3 protein, J gene, V gene, D gene, clone size. The D gene is left open where the match is weak. Size tells how often a clone was seen (once, few, many) or the class of an expanded clone, and some rows leave it out.

TGTGCCAGCAGTGTCCTAGCGGCGGTGACCACCGGGGAGCTGTTTTTT CASSVLAAVTTGELFF TRBJ2-2 TRBV2 TRBD2 few
TGCAGTGCAACCCCCGGGGCGTCGGGGGAGCAGTACTTC CSATPGASGEQYF TRBJ2-7 TRBV20-1 NA few
TGTGCCAGCAGTTTAGACAGGGTAGGTCAGCCCCAGCATTTT CASSLDRVGQPQHF TRBJ1-5 TRBV12-3/TRBV12-4 NA few
TGTGCCAGCAGTTACGTAACAGGGCTAGCCAAAAACATTCAGTACTTC CASSYVTGLAKNIQYF TRBJ2-4 TRBV6-6 NA NA
TGTGCCAGCAGTTTAACACAGAACACCGGGGAGCTGTTTTTT CASSLTQNTGELFF TRBJ2-2 TRBV12-3/TRBV12-4 NA many
TGCGCCAGCAGCCAAGTATTCAGCTACGAGCAGTACTTC CASSQVFSYEQYF TRBJ2-7 TRBV4-1 NA few
TGTGCCAGCGAGCGGGGCCCCAAAAACATTCAGTACTTC CASERGPKNIQYF TRBJ2-4 TRBV6-6 TRBD2 NA
TGTGCCAGCAGCCCCGGGACTTTCAACAATGAGCAGTTCTTC CASSPGTFNNEQFF TRBJ2-1 TRBV7-7 NA NA
TGTGCCAGCAGTCTAAGGACAGTTGGGACCCAGTACTTC CASSLRTVGTQYF TRBJ2-5 TRBV12-3/TRBV12-4 NA few
TGCGCCAGCAGCTTGGATGGGGGCCATACAGATACGCAGTATTTT CASSLDGGHTDTQYF TRBJ2-3 TRBV5-1 NA NA
TGTGCCAGCAGCCAAGGGGTCGGGACAGGCCAAGAGACCCAGTACTTC CASSQGVGTGQETQYF TRBJ2-5 TRBV4-2 TRBD1 few
TGTGCCAGCAGCGCCTGGGACGGCCGCACCGGGGAGCTGTTTTTT CASSAWDGRTGELFF TRBJ2-2 TRBV9 NA NA
TGTGCCAGCACTCACGCGGACTCCTACAATGAGCAGTTCTTC CASTHADSYNEQFF TRBJ2-1 TRBV25-1 NA few
TGTGCCAGCAGCCGACAGGGGCTAGCGGGGTCCCTAGAGACCCAGTACTTC CASSRQGLAGSLETQYF TRBJ2-5 TRBV7-2 NA few
TGTGCCAGCAGCTCGGGAAGAGGTGAAGGGAACATTCAGTACTTC CASSSGRGEGNIQYF TRBJ2-4 TRBV5-6 NA many
TGTGCCAGCGGTTTACCGGGACAGGGGTTCTTCTACGAGCAGTACTTC CASGLPGQGFFYEQYF TRBJ2-7 TRBV12-3/TRBV12-4 TRBD1 few
TGTGCCAGCAGGAGACTAGCGGGGTACAATGAGCAGTTCTTC CASRRLAGYNEQFF TRBJ2-1 TRBV6-2/TRBV6-3 TRBD2 many
TGTGCCATCAGTGAGTCCGCTAGAGAGGGATACAATGAGCAGTTCTTC CAISESAREGYNEQFF TRBJ2-1 TRBV10-3 NA NA
TGTGCCAGTAGTTGGGACACGGGGAGCACCGGGGAGCTGTTTTTT CASSWDTGSTGELFF TRBJ2-2 TRBV19 NA few
TGTGCCAGCAGCTTAGGGGGCTACTCCTACGAGCAGTACTTC CASSLGGYSYEQYF TRBJ2-7 TRBV5-1 TRBD1 many
TGTGCCAGCAGCTTACGGGATGACGGGGAGCTGTTTTTT CASSLRDDGELFF TRBJ2-2 TRBV7-8 NA many
TGTGCCAGCAGAGATAGCGGGCGCTCCTACAATGAGCAGTTCTTC CASRDSGRSYNEQFF TRBJ2-1 TRBV9 TRBD2 few
TGTGCCAGCAGTCCAGACAGGGAACAAAAACTGTTTTTT CASSPDREQKLFF TRBJ1-4 TRBV12-3/TRBV12-4 TRBD1 many
TGTGCCAGCGGACGAGGGGCCGGGGAGCTGTTTTTT CASGRGAGELFF TRBJ2-2 TRBV12-3/TRBV12-4 NA few
TGTGCCAGCAGCTCTCCGGGAATCTACGAGCAGTACTTC CASSSPGIYEQYF TRBJ2-7 TRBV11-2 NA NA
TGCGCCAGCAGCCTTAGAGCATGGGAGACCCAGTACTTC CASSLRAWETQYF TRBJ2-5 TRBV5-1 NA many
TGTGCCAGCAGCTTCGGCAGTAGGAACACCGGGGAGCTGTTTTTT CASSFGSRNTGELFF TRBJ2-2 TRBV7-9 NA NA